One sample yielded the 12 T cell receptor beta chains listed below, sequenced in a study of human T cells and chemical hapten exposure. Sample time point: patch test 2, 6 weeks after DPC sensitization. The treatment denotes: therapeutic diphenylcyclopropenone sensitization with weekly scalp DPC. TCRdb ran MiXCR on the RACE reads and lists one entry per CDR3 protein. This sample has 110,000 to 150,000 distinct CDR3 sequences; 10% to 15% occur once, and the top ten carry about 1.3%. The specimen comprised whole blood, sampled in connection with sensitization to the hapten diphenylcyclopropenone (DPC). All receptors derive from a woman aged 45-60 years with alopecia areata. Some clones in this sample may be carry-over from other donors' samples.

This clonotype was observed once. The genes are TRBV6-2 or TRBV6-3 and TRBJ1-5, with D perhaps TRBD1 (5 bases). The V end was cut by 5 bases, the J end by 2 bases, with 19 bases between. This CDR3 is built from 17 residues. CDR1 and CDR2 from the germline V gene are MNHEY and SVGEGT. CDR3: CASSTGPLLRGNQPQHF. The CDR3 coding sequence is TGTGCCAGCAGTACAGGACCGCTGCTGAGGGGCAATCAGCCCCAGCATTTT.

V usage is TRBV7-3 and J usage is TRBJ2-3; 7 bases are a match to TRBD2. This CDR3 contains 14 residues. With 5 bases clipped from V and 2 bases from J, the junction kept 4 bases outside the gene matches. Germline assignment: CDR1 SGHTA and CDR2 FQGTGA. The CDR3: CASSPGGYTDTQYF. The CDR3 DNA is TGTGCCAGCAGCCCGGGGGGTTACACAGATACGCAGTATTTT.

This chain links TRBV6-2 or TRBV6-3 with TRBJ2-1, with 11 nucleotides matching TRBD2. V lost 0 bases and J lost 14; bases outside the gene matches: 3. The CDR3 has 13 amino acids. Per germline, CDR1 MNHEY and CDR2 SVGEGT. The CDR3 DNA is TGTGCCAGCAGTTACTCGATACTAGCGGGAGAGTTCTTC. It is translated as CASSYSILAGEFF.

This clonotype was seen more than once but under ten times. This chain joins TRBV20-1 and TRBJ2-1; D is unresolved. Germline V gives CDR1 DFQATT, CDR2 SNEGSKA (reference sequence). V was shortened by 6 bases and J by 1 base, with 1 base between the two germline ends. This CDR3 is built from 10 residues. Here the CDR3 DNA reads TGCAGTGCGTCCTACAATGAGCAGTTCTTC. It encodes CSASYNEQFF.

V is TRBV4-2 and J is TRBJ1-5, with TRBD1 matching 10 bases. The V gene end was trimmed by 0 bases and the J gene end by 11 bases; junction bases not matched to a gene: 7. CDR3 size: 15 residues. Germline CDR1 LGHNA, CDR2 YNFKEQ. CDR3 nucleotide sequence: TGTGCCAGCAGCCAAGAGGGGGACAGGGGCCCAGCCCAGCATTTT. As protein: CASSQEGDRGPAQHF.

The CDR3 DNA is TGTGCCAGCAGCTCGGCGGCAGATACGCAGTATTTT. Amino acids: CASSSAADTQYF. The chain joins TRBV5-4 to TRBJ2-3; no definite D call. Trimming pared 3 bases from V and 4 bases from J, leaving 6 bases between. The CDR3 totals 12 residues. Germline V CDR1 and CDR2: SGHNT, YYREEE (reference sequence).

The chain is built from TRBV6-1 and TRBJ2-1; 16 bases map to TRBD2. CDR3 length: 15 residues. CDR1 and CDR2 from the germline V gene are MNHNS and SASEGT. V lost 7 bases, J lost 7 bases, and 4 bases stayed unmatched. For the CDR3, the DNA is TGTGCCAGCAAGGGACTAGCGGGAGGGGGGAATGAGCAGTTCTTC. Translation gives CASKGLAGGGNEQFF.

This clonotype was found many times. The chain couples TRBV27 to TRBJ2-7; tentatively, D is TRBD2 (5 bases). The CDR3 loop spans 16 amino acids. The V and J ends lost 4 bases and 7 bases respectively, with 23 bases between them. Germline V CDR1 and CDR2: MNHEY, SMNVEV (reference sequence). In nucleotides, the CDR3 is TGTGCCAGCAGTTCCGTTAGGGAGCCCTCTCTTAGAGAGCAGTACTTC. It is translated as CASSSVREPSLREQYF.

CDR3 coding DNA: TGTGCCAGCAGCTTAGTACAGGTTGCTGGGGCCAACGTCCTGACTTTC. Translation gives CASSLVQVAGANVLTF. The genes are TRBV7-2 and TRBJ2-6; the D gene is possibly TRBD1 (5 bases). The germline V and J ends were trimmed by 1 base and 2 bases, with 9 bases remaining between them. Germline CDR1 is SGHTA and CDR2 is FQGNSA. This CDR3 contains 16 residues.

This clonotype was counted at least ten times. The chain employs TRBV6-2 or TRBV6-3 and TRBJ1-1, with a possible D match to TRBD1 (5 bases). The CDR3 sequence is 11 residues long. Trimming cost V 4 bases and J 6 bases, with 6 bases left between them. Germline V gene data show CDR1 as MNHEY and CDR2 as SVGEGT. CDR3 bases: TGTGCCAGCAGTTCCAGGGCTGAAGCTTTCTTT. This codes for CASSSRAEAFF.

The gene calls are TRBV9 and TRBJ2-5; tentatively, D is TRBD1 or TRBD2 (5 bases each). The germline V and J ends were trimmed by 0 bases and 1 base, with 10 bases remaining between them. Germline values: CDR1 SGDLS, CDR2 YYNGEE. The length of the CDR3 is 15 residues. The CDR3 DNA reads TGTGCCAGCAGCGTAGGGGACGGGGCCCAAGAGACCCAGTACTTC. Protein product: CASSVGDGAQETQYF.

This clonotype has only a few counts. The chain uses TRBV7-8 and TRBJ2-1, with TRBD2 matching 7 bases. V shed 5 bases and J 0 bases; nucleotides not matched to a gene: 4. Looked up from germline, CDR1 is SGHVS and CDR2 is FQNEAQ. This CDR3 spans 15 amino acids. In DNA, the CDR3 is TGTGCCAGCAGCCCCGGGACTACCTCCTACAATGAGCAGTTCTTC. It is translated as CASSPGTTSYNEQFF.